The sequence of this T cell receptor beta chain was determined in a study of CD8+ T cells in alopecia areata. Study summary: The duration of tofacitinib was 6 to 18 months, with 6 months off drug afterward. Study-level results: More clonal than normal scalp was lesional scalp, particularly alopecia totalis/universalis. Mice gave a clearer picture of TCR sharing than patients did, possibly for HLA-related reasons.

V was trimmed by 7 bases and J by 4 bases, leaving 8 bases between them. The V gene's germline CDR1 is SGDLS and CDR2 YYNGEE. The CDR3 loop spans 11 amino acids. Regarding treatment: oral pan-JAK inhibitor, 5-10 mg twice daily. Researchers gathered lesional scalp punch biopsies and peripheral blood from patients with alopecia areata. RNA, once extracted, was reverse transcribed into cDNA for use as the sequencing template. TCRdb's copy holds only in-frame clones and misses some; the assay was immunoSEQ multiplex PCR. The sample shows 190,000 or so clones, roughly three fifths of them seen only once. Worth noting for this clone: What it recognizes is unknown.

Sequences were derived from CD8+ T cells sorted from blood, sampled at week 24, from a patient treated with tofacitinib. V usage is TRBV9 and J usage is TRBJ2-5, with D possibly TRBD2 on 6 matching bases. This receptor was taken from a human donor with alopecia areata. CDR3 in amino acids: CASGGTETQYF. The CDR3 DNA reads as TGTGCCAGCGGGGGGACAGAGACCCAGTACTTC.